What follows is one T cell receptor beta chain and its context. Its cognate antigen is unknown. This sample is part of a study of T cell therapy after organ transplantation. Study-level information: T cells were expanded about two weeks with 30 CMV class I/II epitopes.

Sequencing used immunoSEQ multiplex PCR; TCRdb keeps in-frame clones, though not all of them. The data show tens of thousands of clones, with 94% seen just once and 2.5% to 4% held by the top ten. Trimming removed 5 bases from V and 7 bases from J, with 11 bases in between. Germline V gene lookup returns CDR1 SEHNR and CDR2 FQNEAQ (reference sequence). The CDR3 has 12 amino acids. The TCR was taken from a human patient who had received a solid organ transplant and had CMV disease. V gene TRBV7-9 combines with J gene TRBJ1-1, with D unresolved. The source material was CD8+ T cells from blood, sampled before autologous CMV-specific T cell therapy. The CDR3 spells CASSRGRREAFF. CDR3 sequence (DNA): TGTGCCAGCAGCCGAGGACGGCGTGAAGCTTTCTTT.